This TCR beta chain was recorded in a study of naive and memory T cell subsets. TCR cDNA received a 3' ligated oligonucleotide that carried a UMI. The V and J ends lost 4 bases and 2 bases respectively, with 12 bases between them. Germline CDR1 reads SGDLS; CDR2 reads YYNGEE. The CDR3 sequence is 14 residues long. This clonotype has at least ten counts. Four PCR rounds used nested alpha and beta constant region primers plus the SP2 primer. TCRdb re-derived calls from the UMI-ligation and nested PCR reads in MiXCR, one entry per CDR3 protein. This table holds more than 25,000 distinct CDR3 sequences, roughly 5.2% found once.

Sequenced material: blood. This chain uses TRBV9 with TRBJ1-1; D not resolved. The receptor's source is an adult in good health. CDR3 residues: CASSPRDDNTEAFF. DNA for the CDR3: TGTGCCAGCAGCCCCCGAGACGACAACACTGAAGCTTTCTTT.